The clone carrying this T cell receptor (beta chain) was recorded at least ten times. The antigen is undetermined. The sample belongs to a study of neurological immune-mediated disorders. The starting material, 2 million PBMCs stored at -80 C, gave rise to the unsorted libraries. Study outcomes and limitations: No sharing of CDR3 amino acid sequences was observed among expanded clones across subjects, suggesting private repertoires in all groups. The greatest TCR clonal expansion occurred in HTLV-1-associated myelopathy and the least in multiple sclerosis, which fell below healthy controls.

The CDR3 has 12 residues. Trimming took 4 bases from V and 6 from J, leaving 9 bases between them. CDR1 is MNHEY and CDR2 is SVGAGI in the germline V gene. One entry per CDR3 protein results from TCRdb running MiXCR on the 5' RACE reads. The sample records roughly 56,000 distinct CDR3 sequences, roughly an eighth being singletons. The gene calls are TRBV6-5 and TRBJ1-2; D uncertain. This clonotype was obtained from a man aged 55-75 years in good health. Input material: PBMCs. The CDR3 loop reads CASSSGPDGYTF. CDR3 in DNA: TGTGCCAGCAGTTCCGGCCCCGATGGCTACACCTTC.